One T cell receptor beta chain is described in this entry. It has no known antigen specificity. No much larger clonotype is one base removed from it; base qualities were not supplied. This sample is part of a study of blood T cell repertoires in COVID-19 (dated by TCRdb to the early 2020s). Regarding the study in general: Collaborator samples came from the United States, Italy and Spain and covered acute and convalescent phases of COVID-19. The samples were drawn from two sources: the first 160 participants of the ongoing ImmuneRACE study, and 1,000 to 1,500 subjects contributed by 6 global collaborators. The sample metadata nearly always contained a de-identified subject ID, COVID-19 status, age in years and sex. A freely available public database, intended as a resource for researchers studying the immune response to SARS-CoV-2, is where the repertoires were released. The material from the prospective study consisted of cDNA or gDNA derived from T cells, B-cell-depleted T cells, or PBMCs. The dataset comprised deeply sampled blood TCRbeta repertoires from subjects exposed to, actively infected with, or recovered from COVID-19. HLA class I and class II types, where available, came from metadata supplied by the sample provider rather than from assay-based typing. What the study reported, not specific to this receptor: Clinical and demographic metadata were provided uncurated, with the amount varying by source and participant.

TCRbeta CDR3 regions were amplified from genomic DNA using the immunoSEQ Assay, a bias-controlled multiplex PCR. In the authors' own workflow: Nucleated cell counts per sample were estimated from amplification of reference gene primers within the assay. To quantify the absolute abundance of each unique TCRbeta CDR3 rearrangement, sequence reads were collapsed and filtered. For each sample, productive Simpson clonality was calculated as the square root of Simpson's diversity index across productive rearrangements. Imported from immuneACCESS, the table was reduced by TCRdb to in-frame sequences with V and J called. These copies leave out some clones; in studies compared against another copy, an unresolved V gene accounts for under half, and the cause of the remainder is not known. From that table come the V and J calls and clone size; the DNA was used to work out D and trimming. The sample table lists some 80,000 clones, roughly 80% of them with a count of one. The ten top clones hold over 15% of the sample.

Each collaborating institution followed its own protocols to collect whole blood in K2EDTA tubes. For TCRbeta analysis, collaborators shipped samples as frozen whole blood, isolated PBMCs, or DNA extracted from either of those sample types. The germline V gene provides CDR1 SGHRS and CDR2 YFSETQ. From the cysteine through the phenylalanine, the CDR3 covers 11 amino acids. Only the CDR3 DNA stays, 33 bases, in frame from base 1. Trimming takes 7 bases from V and 6 bases from J, and the germline ends sit 9 bases apart. The sample was peripheral blood. This clonotype was obtained from an elderly man with active or convalescent COVID-19. Rearrangement joined TRBV5-1 to TRBJ2-3, with the D gene too uncertain to name. In nucleotides, the sequence is TGCGCCAGCCGCACAATGGATACGCAGTATTTT. Its translation reads: CASRTMDTQYF.